The 16 T cell receptor beta chains in this list originate from one sample, sequenced in a study of blood T cell repertoires in COVID-19. The protocol was immunoSEQ multiplex PCR, while the TCRdb copy is restricted to in-frame clones and leaves out a portion. The table shows about 97,000 clones, with approximately 92% occurring only once. Sequenced material: peripheral blood. All receptors derive from a man younger than 35 with acute or convalescent COVID-19.

The chain links TRBV2 to TRBJ2-2; D not certain. CDR1 is SNHLY and CDR2 is FYNNEI in the germline V gene. Trimming pared 3 bases from V and 4 bases from J, leaving 6 bases between. The CDR3 covers 13 residues. The CDR3 is CASSDRSTGELFF. The CDR3 nucleotides are TGTGCCAGCAGTGACAGGTCCACCGGGGAGCTGTTTTTT.

The chain joins TRBV12-3 or TRBV12-4 to TRBJ2-7; TRBD2 aligns across 10 bases. V lost 5 bases and J lost 12; bases outside the gene matches: 10. This CDR3 comprises 13 residues. CDR3 DNA sequence: TGTGCCAGCAGTGGGACTAGCGCTCAATCGACGTACTTC. Translation gives CASSGTSAQSTYF.

The gene calls are TRBV5-5 and TRBJ1-5; no reliable D call. This CDR3 is built from 17 residues. The ends were cut back, 2 bases at V and 1 base at J, with 16 bases in the middle. Germline V lookup: CDR1 SGHKS, CDR2 YYEKEE (reference sequence). The CDR3 region is CASSLSTAIPSNQPQHF. CDR3 DNA: TGTGCCAGCAGCTTAAGTACAGCTATCCCGAGCAATCAGCCCCAGCATTTT.

Comments on this clone: At one end the junction does not follow the germline gene, possibly because of a read error. The chain employs TRBV5-1 and TRBJ2-2; D may be TRBD2 (6 bases). This CDR3 is built from 16 residues. The germline V gene has CDR1 SGHRS and CDR2 YFSETQ. This CDR3 reads CASSSAGQVAAGVLFF. The DNA for the CDR3 is TGCGCCAGCAGCTCAGCGGGCCAAGTAGCCGCCGGGGTGCTGTTTTTT.

The chain is built from TRBV6-5 and TRBJ2-3; no definite D call. V was pared by 3 bases and J by 8 bases, with 6 bases between. Germline CDR1 reads MNHEY; CDR2 reads SVGAGI. The CDR3 totals 11 residues. CDR3 sequence: CASSYYGTQYF. In nucleotides, the CDR3 is TGTGCCAGCAGTTATTACGGTACGCAGTATTTT.

The chain uses TRBV5-1 and TRBJ1-3; D might be TRBD1 (6 bases). Germline values: CDR1 SGHRS, CDR2 YFSETQ. The V gene lost 4 bases and the J gene lost 4 bases, with 12 bases spanning the gap. This CDR3 comprises 14 residues. The CDR3 DNA reads TGCGCCAGCAGCCCGGGACAAGAAGGAAACACCATATATTTT. Translating it yields CASSPGQEGNTIYF.

CDR3 sequence: CASSPTGGSVRNSPLHF. CDR3 bases: TGTGCCAGCAGCCCGACAGGGGGCTCGGTTCGTAATTCACCCCTCCACTTT. This sequence joins TRBV5-4 and TRBJ1-6; TRBD1 agrees at 10 bases. The CDR3 loop spans 17 amino acids. From germline, CDR1 is SGHNT and CDR2 YYREEE (reference sequence). V gave up 4 bases and J gave up 6 bases; unmatched junction bases: 10.

This chain uses TRBV4-2 with TRBJ2-5; D possibly corresponds to TRBD1 (7 bases). Trimming cost V 2 bases and J 1 base, with 20 bases left between them. Per the germline V gene, CDR1 is LGHNA and CDR2 is YNFKEQ. The length of the CDR3 is 18 residues. CDR3 loop: CASSQSMEGALVQETQYF. CDR3 nucleotides: TGTGCCAGCAGCCAATCCATGGAGGGGGCTCTGGTCCAAGAGACCCAGTACTTC.

In its sample, this clone was seen a few times. The rearrangement joins TRBV14 to TRBJ2-3; TRBD2 matches at 8 bases. Germline CDR1 reads SGHDN; CDR2 reads FVKESK. The CDR3 has 15 amino acids. J was trimmed by 4 bases and V by 2 bases; bases with no gene match: 5. CDR3 loop: CASSQPGLGADTQYF. In DNA, the CDR3 is TGTGCCAGCAGCCAACCGGGACTAGGGGCAGATACGCAGTATTTT.

This rearrangement joins TRBV29-1 to TRBJ1-2, with unresolved D. V was clipped by 2 bases and J by 4 bases, with 11 bases between them. The CDR3 runs 13 residues. CDR1 and CDR2 from the germline V gene are SQVTM and ANQGSEA. The CDR3 sequence: CSVESVTFYGYTF. The DNA of the CDR3 is TGCAGCGTTGAATCGGTTACCTTCTATGGCTACACCTTC.

The chain combines TRBV10-3 with TRBJ2-2; TRBD2 matches 12 bases. The CDR3 runs to 20 residues. The junction had 13 bases not matched to a gene; V was cut back by 5 bases and J by 0 bases. In germline, CDR1 is ENHRY, CDR2 SYGVKD. This CDR3 is CAISRNSLLAGGTNTGELFF. The CDR3, as DNA: TGTGCCATCAGTAGAAACTCCCTCCTAGCGGGGGGGACGAACACCGGGGAGCTGTTTTTT.

The J gene is TRBJ2-5, the V gene TRBV4-1, with TRBD2 identical over 12 bases. The V gene's germline CDR1 is MGHRA and CDR2 YSYEKL. V trimming: 1 base; J trimming: 2 bases; junction bases outside the gene matches: 5. The CDR3 is 17 amino acids. CDR3 nucleotides: TGCGCCAGCAGCCAAGGACTAGCGGGAGTGTTACAAGAGACCCAGTACTTC. The encoded protein is CASSQGLAGVLQETQYF.

This clone was seen only a few times. The chain joins TRBV19 to TRBJ1-2; the match to TRBD1 covers 7 bases. Germline CDR1 LNHDA, CDR2 SQIVND (reference sequence). V trimming: 5 bases; J trimming: 8 bases; junction bases outside the gene matches: 11. The CDR3 loop spans 14 amino acids. Here the CDR3 DNA reads TGTGCCAGTAGTTGCTACAGGGGAGGTTTGGGCTACACCTTC. This translates into CASSCYRGGLGYTF.

The chain recombines TRBV20-1 with TRBJ1-1, with D perhaps TRBD1 (5 bases). V was clipped by 3 bases and J by 3 bases, with 17 bases between them. Germline assignment: CDR1 DFQATT and CDR2 SNEGSKA (reference sequence). The CDR3 is 15 amino acids. Here the CDR3 reads CSASPGASRYTEAFF. CDR3 in DNA: TGCAGTGCTAGTCCTGGGGCCTCCCGATACACTGAAGCTTTCTTT.

This chain connects TRBV5-1 to TRBJ1-2, with 10 positions matching TRBD1. Germline lookup yields CDR1 SGHRS and CDR2 YFSETQ. This CDR3 comprises 15 residues. Trimming took 6 bases from V and 6 from J; bases not matched to a gene: 11. CDR3 sequence reads: CASTPGQGNEDGYTF. The CDR3, as DNA: TGCGCCAGCACTCCGGGACAGGGGAATGAGGATGGCTACACCTTC.

The chain employs TRBV19 and TRBJ2-3, with TRBD1 as a possible D gene (5 bases). The CDR3 is made up of 15 amino acids. Germline V CDR1 and CDR2: LNHDA, SQIVND (reference sequence). Trimming removed 7 bases at V and 5 bases at J, with 19 bases between. The CDR3, as DNA: TGTGCCAGTACCGATCACACAGGCCAAGGAGATACGCAGTATTTT. Translated, it gives CASTDHTGQGDTQYF.